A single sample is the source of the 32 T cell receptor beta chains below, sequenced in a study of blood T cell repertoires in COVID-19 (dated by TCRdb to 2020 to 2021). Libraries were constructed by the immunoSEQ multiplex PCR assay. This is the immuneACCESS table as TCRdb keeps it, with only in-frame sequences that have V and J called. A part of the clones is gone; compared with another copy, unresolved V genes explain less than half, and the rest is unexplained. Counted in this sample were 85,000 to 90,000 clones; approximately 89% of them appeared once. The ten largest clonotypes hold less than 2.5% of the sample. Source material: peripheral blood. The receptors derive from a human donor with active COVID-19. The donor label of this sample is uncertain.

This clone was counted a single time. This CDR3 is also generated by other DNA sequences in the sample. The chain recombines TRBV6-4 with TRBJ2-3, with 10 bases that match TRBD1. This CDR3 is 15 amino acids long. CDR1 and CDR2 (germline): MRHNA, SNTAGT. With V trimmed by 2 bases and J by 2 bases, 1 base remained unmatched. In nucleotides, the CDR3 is TGTGCCAGCAGTGACGGGACAGGGGACACAGATACGCAGTATTTT. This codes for CASSDGTGDTDTQYF.

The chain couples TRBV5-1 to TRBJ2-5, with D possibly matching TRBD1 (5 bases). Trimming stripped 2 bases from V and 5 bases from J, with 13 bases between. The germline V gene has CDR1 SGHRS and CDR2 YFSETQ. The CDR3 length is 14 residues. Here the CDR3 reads CASSFGQNGETQYF. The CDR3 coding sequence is TGCGCCAGCAGCTTTGGACAAAATGGGGAGACCCAGTACTTC.

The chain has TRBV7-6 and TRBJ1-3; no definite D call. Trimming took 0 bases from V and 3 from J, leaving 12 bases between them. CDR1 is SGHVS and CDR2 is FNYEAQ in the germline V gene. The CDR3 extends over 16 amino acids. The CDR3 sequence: CASSLAEEMGGNTIYF. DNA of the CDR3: TGTGCCAGCAGCTTAGCGGAGGAGATGGGTGGAAACACCATATATTTT.

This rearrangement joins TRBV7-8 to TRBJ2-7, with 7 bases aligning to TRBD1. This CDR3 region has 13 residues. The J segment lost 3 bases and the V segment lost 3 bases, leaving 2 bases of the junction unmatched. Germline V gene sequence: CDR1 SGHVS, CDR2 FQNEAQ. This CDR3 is CASSLGQLYEQYF. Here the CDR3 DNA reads TGTGCCAGCAGCTTGGGACAGCTCTACGAGCAGTACTTC.

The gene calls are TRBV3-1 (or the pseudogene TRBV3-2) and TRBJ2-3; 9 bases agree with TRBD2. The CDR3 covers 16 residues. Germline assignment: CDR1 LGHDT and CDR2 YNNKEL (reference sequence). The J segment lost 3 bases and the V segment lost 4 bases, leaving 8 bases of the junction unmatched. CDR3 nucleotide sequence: TGTGCCAGCAGCCTGGCAACTAGCGGGCAAACAGATACGCAGTATTTT. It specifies CASSLATSGQTDTQYF.

The DNA of the CDR3 is TGTGCCAGCAGCTTATCCCCTAGCGGGGGACGGACAGATACGCAGTATTTT. Residues: CASSLSPSGGRTDTQYF. V gene TRBV7-9 combines with J gene TRBJ2-3, with TRBD2 matching 10 bases. Trimming cost V 2 bases and J 3 bases; bases outside gene matches: 8. The CDR3 has 17 residues. Germline V gene lookup returns CDR1 SEHNR and CDR2 FQNEAQ (reference sequence).

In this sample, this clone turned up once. The CDR3 reads CASSERVLGPASYNEQFF. CDR3 in DNA: TGTGCCAGCAGTGAAAGGGTATTGGGGCCCGCCTCCTACAATGAGCAGTTCTTC. This chain joins TRBV2 and TRBJ2-1; weak D call: TRBD1 (5 bases). The length of the CDR3 is 18 residues. The germline CDR1 and CDR2 sequences are SNHLY and FYNNEI. V lost 2 bases, J lost 0 bases, and 17 bases lay in between.

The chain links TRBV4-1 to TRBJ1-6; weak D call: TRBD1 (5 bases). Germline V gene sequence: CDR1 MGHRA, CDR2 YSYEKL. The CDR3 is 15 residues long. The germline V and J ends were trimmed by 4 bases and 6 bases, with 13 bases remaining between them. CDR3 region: CASSLAGHGNSPLHF. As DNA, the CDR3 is TGCGCCAGCAGCCTCGCCGGACACGGTAATTCACCCCTCCACTTT.

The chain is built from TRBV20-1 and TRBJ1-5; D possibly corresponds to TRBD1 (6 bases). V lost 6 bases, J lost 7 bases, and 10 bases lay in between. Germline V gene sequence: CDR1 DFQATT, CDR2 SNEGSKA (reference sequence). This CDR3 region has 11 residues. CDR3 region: CSASRGQPQHF. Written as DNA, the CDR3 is TGCAGTGCGAGCAGGGGCCAGCCCCAGCATTTT.

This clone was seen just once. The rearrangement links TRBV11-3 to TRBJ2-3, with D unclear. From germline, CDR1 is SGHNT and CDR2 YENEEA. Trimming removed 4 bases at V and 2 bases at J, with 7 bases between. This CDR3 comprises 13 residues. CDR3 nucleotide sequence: TGTGCCAGCAGCTACGACTCCACAGATACGCAGTATTTT. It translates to CASSYDSTDTQYF.

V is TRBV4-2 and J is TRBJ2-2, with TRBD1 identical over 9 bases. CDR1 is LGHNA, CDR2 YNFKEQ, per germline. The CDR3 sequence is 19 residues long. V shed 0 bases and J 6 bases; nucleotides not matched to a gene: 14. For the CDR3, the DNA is TGTGCCAGCAGCCAAGATCTGAGGGCCCGGGACAGGGTGGCCGGGGAGCTGTTTTTT. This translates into CASSQDLRARDRVAGELFF.

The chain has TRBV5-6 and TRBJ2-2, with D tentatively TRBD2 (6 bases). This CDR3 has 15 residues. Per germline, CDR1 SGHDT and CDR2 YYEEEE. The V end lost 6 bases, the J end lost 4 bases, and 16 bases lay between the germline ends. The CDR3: CASTGTLMSTGELFF. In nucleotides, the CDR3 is TGTGCCAGCACCGGGACTCTGATGAGCACCGGGGAGCTGTTTTTT.

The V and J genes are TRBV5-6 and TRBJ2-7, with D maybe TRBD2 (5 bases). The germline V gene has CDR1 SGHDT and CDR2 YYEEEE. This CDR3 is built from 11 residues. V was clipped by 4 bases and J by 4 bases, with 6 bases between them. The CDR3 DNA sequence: TGTGCCAGCAGCCGAGGGTACGAGCAGTACTTC. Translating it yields CASSRGYEQYF.

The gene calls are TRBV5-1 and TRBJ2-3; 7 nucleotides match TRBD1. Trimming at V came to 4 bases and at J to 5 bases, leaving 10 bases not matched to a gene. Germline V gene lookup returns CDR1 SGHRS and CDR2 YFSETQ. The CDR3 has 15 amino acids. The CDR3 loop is CASSPDRPLGDTQYF. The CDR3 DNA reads TGCGCCAGCAGCCCGGACAGGCCCTTGGGAGATACGCAGTATTTT.

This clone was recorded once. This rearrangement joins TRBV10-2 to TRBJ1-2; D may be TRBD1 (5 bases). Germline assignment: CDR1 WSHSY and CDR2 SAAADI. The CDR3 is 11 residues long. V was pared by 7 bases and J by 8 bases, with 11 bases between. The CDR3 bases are TGCGCCAGCAACCGCGGGGACGGCTACACCTTC. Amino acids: CASNRGDGYTF.

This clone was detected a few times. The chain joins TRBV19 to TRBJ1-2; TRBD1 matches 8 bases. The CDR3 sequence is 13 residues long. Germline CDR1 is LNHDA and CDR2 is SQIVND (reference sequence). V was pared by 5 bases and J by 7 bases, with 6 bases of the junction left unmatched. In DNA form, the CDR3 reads TGTGCCAGTAGTGTTGACAGGGGTGGTGGCTACACCTTC. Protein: CASSVDRGGGYTF.

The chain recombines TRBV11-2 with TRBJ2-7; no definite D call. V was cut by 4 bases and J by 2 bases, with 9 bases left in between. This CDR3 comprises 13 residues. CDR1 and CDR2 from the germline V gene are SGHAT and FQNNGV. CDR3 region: CASSSPGPYEQYF. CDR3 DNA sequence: TGTGCCAGCAGCTCCCCAGGCCCCTACGAGCAGTACTTC.

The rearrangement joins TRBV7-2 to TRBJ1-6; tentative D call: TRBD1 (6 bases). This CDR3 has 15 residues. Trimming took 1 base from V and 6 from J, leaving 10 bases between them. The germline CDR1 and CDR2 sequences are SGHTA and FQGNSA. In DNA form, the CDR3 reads TGTGCCAGCAGCTTAGAGGGACACTTTAATTCACCCCTCCACTTT. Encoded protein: CASSLEGHFNSPLHF. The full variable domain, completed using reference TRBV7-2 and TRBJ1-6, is GAGVSQSPSNKVTEKGKDVELRCDPISGHTALYWYRQSLGQGLEFLIYFQGNSAPDKSGLPSDRFSAERTGGSVSTLTIQRTQQEDSAVYLCASSLEGHFNSPLHFGNGTRLTVT.

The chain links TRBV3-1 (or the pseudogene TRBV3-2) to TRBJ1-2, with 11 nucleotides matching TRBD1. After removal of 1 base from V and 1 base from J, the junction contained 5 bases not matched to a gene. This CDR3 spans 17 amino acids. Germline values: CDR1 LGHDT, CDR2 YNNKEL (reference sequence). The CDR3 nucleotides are TGTGCCAGCAGCCAAGGGACAGGGGGCGATGGTAACTATGGCTACACCTTC. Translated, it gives CASSQGTGGDGNYGYTF.

CDR3 region: CASSLELGEATF. In nucleotides, the CDR3 is TGTGCCAGCAGCTTAGAGCTGGGGGAGGCCACCTTC. V gene TRBV11-2 combines with J gene TRBJ1-2, with D perhaps TRBD1 (5 bases). This CDR3 has 12 residues. Germline lookup yields CDR1 SGHAT and CDR2 FQNNGV. V lost 0 bases and J lost 13, with 12 bases in between.

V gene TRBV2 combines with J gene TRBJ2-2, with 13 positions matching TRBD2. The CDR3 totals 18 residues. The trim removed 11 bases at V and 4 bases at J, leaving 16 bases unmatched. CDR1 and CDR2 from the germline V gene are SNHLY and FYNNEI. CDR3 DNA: TGTGCCCCAAGGTCGGTGACTAGCGGGGGGAGGGGCACCGGGGAGCTGTTTTTT. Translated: CAPRSVTSGGRGTGELFF.

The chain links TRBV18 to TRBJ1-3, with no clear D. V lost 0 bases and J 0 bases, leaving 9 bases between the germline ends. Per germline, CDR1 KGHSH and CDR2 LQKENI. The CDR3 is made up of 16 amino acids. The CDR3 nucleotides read TGTGCCAGCTCACCACCTCTACGGTCCTCTGGAAACACCATATATTTT. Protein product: CASSPPLRSSGNTIYF.

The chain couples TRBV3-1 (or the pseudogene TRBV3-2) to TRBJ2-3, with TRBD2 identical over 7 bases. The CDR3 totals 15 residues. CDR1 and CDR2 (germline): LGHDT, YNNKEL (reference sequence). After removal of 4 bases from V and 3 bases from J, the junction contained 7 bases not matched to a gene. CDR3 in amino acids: CASSPGGGRTDTQYF. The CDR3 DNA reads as TGTGCCAGCAGCCCTGGGGGGGGTAGGACAGATACGCAGTATTTT.

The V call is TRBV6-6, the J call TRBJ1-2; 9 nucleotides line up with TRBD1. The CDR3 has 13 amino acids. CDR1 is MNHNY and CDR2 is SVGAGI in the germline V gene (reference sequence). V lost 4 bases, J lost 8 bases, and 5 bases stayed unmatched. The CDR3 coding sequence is TGTGCCAGCAGTTTACAGGGGGCGCGGGGCTACACCTTC. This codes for CASSLQGARGYTF.

CDR3 in amino acids: CASSLATKGSGELFF. The CDR3 nucleotides are TGCGCCAGCAGCTTGGCCACAAAGGGGTCCGGGGAGCTGTTTTTT. This chain uses TRBV5-1 with TRBJ2-2; D might be TRBD1 (5 bases). This CDR3 has 15 residues. Per the germline V gene, CDR1 is SGHRS and CDR2 is YFSETQ. V lost 0 bases and J lost 6, with 12 bases in between.

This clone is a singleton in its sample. The CDR3 sequence is CASSPQNRGQYEQYF. CDR3 sequence (DNA): TGTGCCAGCAGTCCCCAAAACAGGGGGCAGTACGAGCAGTACTTC. The rearrangement uses TRBV25-1 and TRBJ2-7, with 9 nucleotides matching TRBD1. The CDR3 contains 15 residues. J lost 4 bases, V lost 5 bases, and 9 bases had no gene match. Germline-derived CDR1 and CDR2 are MGHDK and SYGVNS.

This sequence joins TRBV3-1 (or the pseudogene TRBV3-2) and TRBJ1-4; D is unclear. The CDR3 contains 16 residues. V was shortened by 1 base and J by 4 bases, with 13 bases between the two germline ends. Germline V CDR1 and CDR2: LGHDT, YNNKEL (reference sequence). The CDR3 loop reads CASSQGQPSGNEKLFF. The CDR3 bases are TGTGCCAGCAGCCAAGGCCAGCCTTCGGGTAATGAAAAACTGTTTTTT.

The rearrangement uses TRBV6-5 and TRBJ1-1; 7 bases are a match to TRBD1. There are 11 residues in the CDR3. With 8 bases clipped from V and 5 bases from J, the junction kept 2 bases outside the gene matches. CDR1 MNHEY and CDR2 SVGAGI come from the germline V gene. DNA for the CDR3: TGTGCCAGCGGCAGGGGGACTGAAGCTTTCTTT. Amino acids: CASGRGTEAFF.

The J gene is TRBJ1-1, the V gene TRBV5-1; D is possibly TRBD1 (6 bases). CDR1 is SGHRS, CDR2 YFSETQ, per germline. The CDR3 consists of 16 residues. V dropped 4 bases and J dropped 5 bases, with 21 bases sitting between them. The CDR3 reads CASSPATGGAGTEAFF. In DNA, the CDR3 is TGCGCCAGCAGCCCGGCGACGGGGGGGGCCGGGACTGAAGCTTTCTTT.

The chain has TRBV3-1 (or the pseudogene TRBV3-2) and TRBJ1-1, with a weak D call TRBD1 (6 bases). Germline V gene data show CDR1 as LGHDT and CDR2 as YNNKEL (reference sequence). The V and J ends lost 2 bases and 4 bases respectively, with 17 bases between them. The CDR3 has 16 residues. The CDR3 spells CASSQSNRIGGTEAFF. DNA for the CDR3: TGTGCCAGCAGCCAATCTAACCGGATAGGGGGCACTGAAGCTTTCTTT.

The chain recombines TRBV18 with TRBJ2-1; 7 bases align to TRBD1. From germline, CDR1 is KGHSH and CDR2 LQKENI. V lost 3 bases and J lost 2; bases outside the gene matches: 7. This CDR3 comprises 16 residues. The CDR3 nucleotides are TGTGCCAGCTCACCTTTGGACAGGATGGCCTACAATGAGCAGTTCTTC. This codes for CASSPLDRMAYNEQFF.

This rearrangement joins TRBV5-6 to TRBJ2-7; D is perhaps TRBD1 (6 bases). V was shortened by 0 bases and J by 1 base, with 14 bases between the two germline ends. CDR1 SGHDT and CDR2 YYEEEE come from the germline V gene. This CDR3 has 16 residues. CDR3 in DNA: TGTGCCAGCAGCTTGGCCATGGGGACACCTTCCTACGAGCAGTACTTC. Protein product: CASSLAMGTPSYEQYF.